Shown below are 21 T cell receptor beta chains from a single sample sequenced in a study of tumor and adjacent non-tumor tissue in lung cancer. This sample's RNA came from whole unsorted tissue. This non-tumor lung sample came from over 3 cm beyond the tumor edge. TCRbeta libraries were built with three rounds of nested PCR, modified from ARM-PCR. One entry per CDR3 protein results from TCRdb running MiXCR on the multiplex PCR reads. There are 80,000 to 130,000 distinct CDR3 sequences in the sample; less than 75% occur only once, and roughly 19% lies in the top ten. The sequenced sample was distant non-tumor lung tissue. These receptors all stem from a man aged 25-40 years with non-small cell lung cancer.

This chain joins TRBV20-1 and TRBJ2-7; 7 bases map to TRBD1. This CDR3 has 13 amino acids. CDR1 and CDR2 (germline): DFQATT, SNEGSKA (reference sequence). With 2 bases clipped from V and 3 bases from J, the junction kept 4 bases outside the gene matches. CDR3 loop: CSARSNRGYEQYF. CDR3 bases: TGCAGTGCTAGATCGAACAGGGGCTACGAGCAGTACTTC.

With respect to this clonotype: This may be a read error, as it is one base from a much larger clone. This chain connects TRBV30 to TRBJ2-1, with a weak D call TRBD1 (6 bases). The CDR3 runs 13 residues. V was cut by 2 bases and J by 3 bases, with 8 bases left in between. Germline assignment: CDR1 GTSNPN and CDR2 SVGIG (reference sequence). CDR3 region: CAWSPDSYNEQFF. The CDR3 DNA reads as TGTGCCTGGAGTCCGGACAGCTACAATGAGCAGTTCTTC. Full variable domain (remainder filled in from reference TRBV30 and TRBJ2-1): SQTIHQWPATLVQPVGSPLSLECTVEGTSNPNLYWYRQAAGRGLQLLFYSVGIGQISSEVPQNLSASRPQDRQFILSSKKLLLSDSGFYLCAWSPDSYNEQFFGPGTRLTVL.

This clonotype was found once. A much larger clone lies one base from this, so it may be a read error. The chain uses TRBV24-1 and TRBJ2-5; 11 bases are a match to TRBD1. This CDR3 region has 17 residues. Germline V gene lookup returns CDR1 KGHDR and CDR2 SFDVKD. This CDR3 is CAISDPLDRGLQETQYF. CDR3 nucleotide sequence: TGTGCCATCAGTGACCCGTTGGACAGGGGGCTTCAAGAGACCCAGTACTTC.

To note about this clonotype: Compared with germline, one end of the junction differs, possibly owing to a read error. The rearrangement uses TRBV11-1 and TRBJ2-5; D gene uncertain. Germline V lookup: CDR1 SGHAT, CDR2 FQDESV (reference sequence). The CDR3 extends over 14 amino acids. CDR3 in amino acids: CTSSADTYQETRYF. For the CDR3, the DNA is TGTACCAGCAGCGCCGACACGTACCAAGAGACCCGGTATTTC.

Note on this clonotype: The CDR3 carries no conserved terminal phenylalanine or tryptophan, so it likely arises from a read error. V gene TRBV6-5 combines with J gene TRBJ2-5, with 11 bases identical to TRBD2. The CDR3 covers 20 residues. The junction had 23 bases not matched to a gene; V was cut back by 6 bases and J by 5 bases. Germline CDR1 MNHEY, CDR2 SVGAGI. CDR3 loop: CASRPSQNSGRADGLETQYY. The CDR3 coding sequence is TGTGCCAGCAGGCCCTCCCAGAATAGCGGGAGGGCCGATGGGTTGGAGACCCAGTACTAC.

Concerning this clonotype itself: With a much larger clone just one base away, this may be a read error. The chain has TRBV15 and TRBJ2-2; no firm D call. The germline CDR1 and CDR2 sequences are LNHNV and YYDKDF (reference sequence). The CDR3 consists of 15 residues. The CDR3 loop reads CATCRDLWITGELFF. The CDR3 DNA follows: TGTGCCACCTGCAGAGATCTTTGGATCACCGGGGAGCTGTTTTTT.

Ten or more counts support this clonotype. The CDR3 is CASEQGDGIQYF. CDR3 DNA sequence: TGTGCCAGTGAACAGGGCGACGGCATTCAGTACTTC. The chain employs TRBV6-1 and TRBJ2-4; possible D gene TRBD1, 6 bases. Germline CDR1 is MNHNS and CDR2 is SASEGT. The V gene lost 9 bases and the J gene lost 9 bases, with 15 bases spanning the gap. This CDR3 comprises 12 residues.

The rearrangement links TRBV12-3 or TRBV12-4 to TRBJ2-5; D not resolved. V was cut by 6 bases and J by 2 bases, with 13 bases left in between. The CDR3 loop spans 14 amino acids. The chain's CDR3 is CASRSSCVQETQYF. The DNA for the CDR3 is TGTGCCAGCAGATCCTCTTGTGTTCAAGAGACCCAGTACTTC.

Remarks on this clonotype: A read error may produce the germline difference seen at one junction end. The J gene is TRBJ2-4, the V gene TRBV11-1, with no clear D. CDR1 is SGHAT, CDR2 FQDESV, per germline (reference sequence). The CDR3 sequence is 16 residues long. The CDR3 is CASAHSGKATKNIQYF. CDR3 DNA: TGTGCCAGCGCCCACTCAGGCAAGGCGACCAAAAACATTCAGTACTTT.

This clonotype showed up just a few times. Being one base from a much bigger clone, this may be a read error. The chain links TRBV5-6 to TRBJ1-6, with no clear D. Germline values: CDR1 SGHDT, CDR2 YYEEEE. This CDR3 comprises 14 residues. V was clipped by 5 bases and J by 4 bases, with 10 bases between them. CDR3 DNA: TGTGCCAGCAGGGATTCACGGTATAATTCACCCCTCCACTTT. Protein: CASRDSRYNSPLHF.

This chain uses TRBV11-2 with TRBJ2-1; D ambiguous. V lost 1 base and J 2 bases, leaving 9 bases between the germline ends. This CDR3 is built from 15 residues. Germline CDR1 is SGHAT and CDR2 is FQNNGV. CDR3 sequence: CASSLALSTYNEQFF. The CDR3 DNA sequence: TGTGCCAGCAGCTTAGCCCTGTCTACCTACAATGAGCAGTTCTTC.

In this sample, this clonotype turned up many times. CDR3 DNA sequence: TGTGCCAGCAGCTTAGTGTCGGGGCACGTCTATGGCTACACCTTC. Its protein product is CASSLVSGHVYGYTF. The V gene is TRBV7-9, the J gene TRBJ1-2; tentatively, D is TRBD1 (5 bases). The ends were cut back, 1 base at V and 4 bases at J, with 13 bases in the middle. Germline V CDR1 and CDR2: SEHNR, FQNEAQ (reference sequence). The CDR3 length is 15 residues.

Remarks on this clonotype: The CDR3 ends on some other residue instead of the conserved phenylalanine or tryptophan, so this is likely a read error. The DNA is omitted, as the CDR3 cannot be located on it reliably, and the CDR3 follows TCRdb's listing. The chain couples TRBV11-2 to TRBJ2-2; TRBD2 is the table's D call and was not checked against the DNA. The CDR3 comprises 15 residues, both ends counted. The germline CDR1 and CDR2 sequences are SGHAT and FQNNGV. The CDR3 sequence is CASGPGLDNTGELFS.

Concerning this clonotype itself: A clone one base away is much larger, so this may be a read error. The rearrangement links TRBV7-9 to TRBJ2-1; 10 nucleotides line up with TRBD2. This CDR3 contains 15 residues. The germline gives CDR1 SEHNR, CDR2 FQNEAQ (reference sequence). The CDR3 nucleotides are TGTGCCAGAAGCTTAGAACTAGCGGGGTCCAATGAGCAGTTCTTC. This encodes CARSLELAGSNEQFF. Complete variable domain (other parts from reference TRBV7-9 and TRBJ2-1): DTGVSQNPRHKITKRGQNVTFRCDPISEHNRLYWYRQTLGQGPEFLTYFQNEAQLEKSRLLSDRFSAERPKGSFSTLEIQRTEQGDSAMYLCARSLELAGSNEQFFGPGTRLTVL.

Remarks on this clonotype: The junction departs from germline at one end; a sequencing error may be responsible. The chain is built from TRBV7-9 and TRBJ2-5; D may be TRBD1 (5 bases). The CDR3 is made up of 15 amino acids. Germline V gene lookup returns CDR1 SEHNR and CDR2 FQNEAQ (reference sequence). The CDR3 here is CVSSLVGRKGETQYF. The DNA of the CDR3 is TGTGTCAGCAGCTTAGTGGGGCGGAAGGGGGAGACCCAGTACTTC.

On this clonotype: A much larger clone lies a single base off, so this may be a read error. The rearrangement links TRBV7-9 to TRBJ2-7; a possible D gene is TRBD2 (5 bases). The germline gives CDR1 SEHNR, CDR2 FQNEAQ (reference sequence). CDR3 size: 14 residues. Trimming left V 11 bases short and J 2 bases short, with 19 bases between. The CDR3 loop is CADDGEGRPYEQYF. CDR3 sequence (DNA): TGTGCCGATGACGGTGAGGGCCGGCCCTACGAGCAGTACTTC.

To note about this clonotype: A much more abundant neighbour one base away suggests this may be a read error. V gene TRBV12-3 or TRBV12-4 combines with J gene TRBJ1-2, with D unclear. The CDR3 extends over 15 amino acids. V gave up 5 bases and J gave up 5 bases, with 18 bases separating them. CDR3: CASSTFRTGKYGYTF. The CDR3 DNA reads as TGTGCCAGCAGTACTTTCCGGACCGGCAAGTATGGCTACACCTTC.

Details on this clonotype: An end of the junction does not agree with germline; a read error may underlie this. The V and J genes are TRBV20-1 and TRBJ2-3; 15 bases align to TRBD2. The CDR3 has 19 residues. From germline, CDR1 is DFQATT and CDR2 SNEGSKA (reference sequence). The DNA for the CDR3 is TGCAATGCTAGAGCCCCGGGACTAGCGGGAGGACCTGGCACAGATACGCAGTATTTT. This encodes CNARAPGLAGGPGTDTQYF.

The chain employs TRBV12-3 or TRBV12-4 and TRBJ2-7; the match to TRBD1 covers 9 bases. The CDR3 extends over 15 amino acids. V shed 7 bases, J shed 2 bases, and the junction held 9 bases outside the gene matches. CDR3 coding DNA: TGTGCCAGCAACGCAGGACAGGGGACCACCTACGAGCAGTACTTC. Amino acids: CASNAGQGTTYEQYF.

This clonotype was detected a few times. This may be a read error: a much more frequent sequence differs by one nucleotide. The chain links TRBV20-1 to TRBJ1-2, with D perhaps TRBD1 (5 bases). The CDR3 runs 13 residues. The V gene lost 0 bases and the J gene lost 9 bases, with 14 bases spanning the gap. The germline V gene encodes CDR1 DFQATT and CDR2 SNEGSKA (reference sequence). The CDR3 loop reads CSAREGGPISYTF. The DNA of the CDR3 is TGCAGTGCTAGAGAGGGGGGACCTATTAGCTACACCTTC.

The chain has TRBV12-3 or TRBV12-4 and TRBJ2-7, with D perhaps matching TRBD2 (5 bases). This CDR3 has 14 amino acids. Trimming shortened V by 5 bases and J by 4 bases, and 15 bases separated the two germline ends. This CDR3 reads CASSTRDESYEQYF. The CDR3 DNA follows: TGTGCCAGCAGTACCCGGGATGAGTCGTACGAGCAGTACTTC.